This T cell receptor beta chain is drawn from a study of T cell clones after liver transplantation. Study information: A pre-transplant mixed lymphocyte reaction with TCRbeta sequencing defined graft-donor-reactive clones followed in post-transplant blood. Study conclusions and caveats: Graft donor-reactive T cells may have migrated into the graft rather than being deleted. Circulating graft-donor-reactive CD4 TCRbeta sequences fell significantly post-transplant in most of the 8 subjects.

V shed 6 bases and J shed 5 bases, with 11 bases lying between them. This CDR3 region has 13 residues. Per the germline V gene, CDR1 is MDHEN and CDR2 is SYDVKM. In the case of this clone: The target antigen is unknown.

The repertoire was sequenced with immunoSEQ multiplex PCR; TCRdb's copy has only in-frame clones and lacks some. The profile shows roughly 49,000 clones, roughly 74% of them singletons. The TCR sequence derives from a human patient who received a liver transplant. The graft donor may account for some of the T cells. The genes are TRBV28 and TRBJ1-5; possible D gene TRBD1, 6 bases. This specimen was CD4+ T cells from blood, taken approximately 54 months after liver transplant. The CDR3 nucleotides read TGTGCCAGCAGAGGCTCAGGGGATCAGCCCCAGCATTTT. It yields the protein CASRGSGDQPQHF.